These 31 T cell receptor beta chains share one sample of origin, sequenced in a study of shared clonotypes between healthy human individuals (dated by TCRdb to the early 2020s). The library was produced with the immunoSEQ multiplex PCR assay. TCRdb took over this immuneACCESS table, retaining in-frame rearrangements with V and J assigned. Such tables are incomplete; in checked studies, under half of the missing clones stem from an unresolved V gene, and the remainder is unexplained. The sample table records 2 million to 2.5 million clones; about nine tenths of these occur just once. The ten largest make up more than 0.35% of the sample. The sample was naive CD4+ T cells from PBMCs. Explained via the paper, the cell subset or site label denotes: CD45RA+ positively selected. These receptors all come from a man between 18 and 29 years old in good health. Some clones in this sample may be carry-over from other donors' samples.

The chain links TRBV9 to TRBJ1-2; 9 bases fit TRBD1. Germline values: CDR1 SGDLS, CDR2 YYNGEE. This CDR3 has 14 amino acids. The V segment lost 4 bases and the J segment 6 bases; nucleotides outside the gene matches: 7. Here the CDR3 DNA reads TGTGCCAGCAGCCCACAGGGGGCGGCGGATGGCTACACCTTC. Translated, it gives CASSPQGAADGYTF.

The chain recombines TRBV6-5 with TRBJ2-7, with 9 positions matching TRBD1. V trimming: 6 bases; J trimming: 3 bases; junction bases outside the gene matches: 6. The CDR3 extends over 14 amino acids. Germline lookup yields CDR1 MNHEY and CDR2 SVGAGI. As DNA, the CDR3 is TGTGCCAGCAGCCCCGGGACAGGGATCTACGAGCAGTACTTC. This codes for CASSPGTGIYEQYF.

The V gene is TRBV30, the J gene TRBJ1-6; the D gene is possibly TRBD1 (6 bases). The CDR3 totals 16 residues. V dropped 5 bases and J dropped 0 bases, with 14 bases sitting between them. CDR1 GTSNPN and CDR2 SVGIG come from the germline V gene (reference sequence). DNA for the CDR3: TGTGCCTGGGGGGCCGGACAGCGCTCCTATAATTCACCCCTCCACTTT. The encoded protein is CAWGAGQRSYNSPLHF.

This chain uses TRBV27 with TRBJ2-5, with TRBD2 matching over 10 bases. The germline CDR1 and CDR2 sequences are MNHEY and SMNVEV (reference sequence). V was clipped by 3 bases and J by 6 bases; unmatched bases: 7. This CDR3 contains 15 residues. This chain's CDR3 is CASSFSGRSEKTQYF. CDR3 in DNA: TGTGCCAGCAGTTTTAGCGGGAGGTCGGAAAAGACCCAGTACTTC.

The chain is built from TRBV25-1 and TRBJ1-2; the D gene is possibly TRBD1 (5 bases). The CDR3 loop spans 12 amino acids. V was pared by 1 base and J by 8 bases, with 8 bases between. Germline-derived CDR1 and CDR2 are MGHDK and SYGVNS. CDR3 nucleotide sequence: TGTGCCAGCAGTGAATCAGGGTGGGGCTACACCTTC. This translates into CASSESGWGYTF.

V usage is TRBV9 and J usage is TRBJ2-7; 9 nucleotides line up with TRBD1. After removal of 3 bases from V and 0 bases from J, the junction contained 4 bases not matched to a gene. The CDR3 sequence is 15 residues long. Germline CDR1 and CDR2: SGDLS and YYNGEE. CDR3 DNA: TGTGCCAGCAGCGCAGGGGGACAGGGCTCCTACGAGCAGTACTTC. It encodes CASSAGGQGSYEQYF.

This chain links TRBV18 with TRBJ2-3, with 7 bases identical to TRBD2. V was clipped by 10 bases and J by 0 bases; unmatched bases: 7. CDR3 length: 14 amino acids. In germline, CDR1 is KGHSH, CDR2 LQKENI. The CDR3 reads CATRREPSTDTQYF. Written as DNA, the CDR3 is TGTGCCACCCGGCGGGAGCCCAGCACAGATACGCAGTATTTT.

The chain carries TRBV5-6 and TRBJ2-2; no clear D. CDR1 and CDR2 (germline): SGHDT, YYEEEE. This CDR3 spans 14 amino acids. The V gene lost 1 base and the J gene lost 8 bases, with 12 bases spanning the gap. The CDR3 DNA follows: TGTGCCAGCAGCTTGCCTCTAGGTCGTGGGGAGCTGTTTTTT. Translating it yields CASSLPLGRGELFF.

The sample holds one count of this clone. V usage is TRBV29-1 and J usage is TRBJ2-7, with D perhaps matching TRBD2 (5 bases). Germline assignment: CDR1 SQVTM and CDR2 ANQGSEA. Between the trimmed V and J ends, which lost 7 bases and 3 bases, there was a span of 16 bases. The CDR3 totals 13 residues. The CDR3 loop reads CSAEGIGNYEQYF. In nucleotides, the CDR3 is TGCAGCGCTGAGGGTATCGGGAACTACGAGCAGTACTTC.

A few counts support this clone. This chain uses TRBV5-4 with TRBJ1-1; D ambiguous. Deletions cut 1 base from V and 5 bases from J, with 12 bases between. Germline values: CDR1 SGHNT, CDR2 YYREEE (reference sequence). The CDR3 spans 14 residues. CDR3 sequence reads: CASSLSGTATEAFF. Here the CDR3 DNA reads TGTGCCAGCAGCTTGTCGGGCACAGCAACTGAAGCTTTCTTT.

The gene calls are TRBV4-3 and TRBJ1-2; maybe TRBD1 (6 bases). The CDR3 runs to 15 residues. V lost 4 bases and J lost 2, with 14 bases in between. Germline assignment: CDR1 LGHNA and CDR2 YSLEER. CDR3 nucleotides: TGCGCCAGCAGCCCGGGGGCCATTTCCAACTATGGCTACACCTTC. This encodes CASSPGAISNYGYTF.

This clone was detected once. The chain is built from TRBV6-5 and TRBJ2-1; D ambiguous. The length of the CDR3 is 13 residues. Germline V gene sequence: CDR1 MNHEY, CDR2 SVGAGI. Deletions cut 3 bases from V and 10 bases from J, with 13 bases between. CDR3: CASSYPPTEEQFF. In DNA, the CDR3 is TGTGCCAGCAGTTATCCCCCAACCGAGGAGCAGTTCTTC.

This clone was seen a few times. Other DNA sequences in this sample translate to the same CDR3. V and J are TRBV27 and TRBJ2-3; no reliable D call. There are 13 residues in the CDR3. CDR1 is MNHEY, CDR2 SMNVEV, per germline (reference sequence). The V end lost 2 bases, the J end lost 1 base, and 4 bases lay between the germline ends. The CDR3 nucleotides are TGTGCCAGCAGTTTAAGGGGCACAGATACGCAGTATTTT. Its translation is CASSLRGTDTQYF.

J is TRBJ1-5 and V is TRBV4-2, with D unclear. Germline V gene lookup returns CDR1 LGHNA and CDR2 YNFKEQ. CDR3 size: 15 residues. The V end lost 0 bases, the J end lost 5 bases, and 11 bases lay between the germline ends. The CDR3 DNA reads TGTGCCAGCAGCCAAGATAGCGGAAAGTATCAGCCCCAGCATTTT. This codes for CASSQDSGKYQPQHF.

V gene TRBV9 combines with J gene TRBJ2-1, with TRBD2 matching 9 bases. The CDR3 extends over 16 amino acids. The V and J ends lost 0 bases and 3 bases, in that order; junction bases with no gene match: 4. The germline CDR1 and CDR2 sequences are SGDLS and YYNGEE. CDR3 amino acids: CASSVVASGNYNEQFF. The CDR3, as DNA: TGTGCCAGCAGCGTAGTGGCTAGCGGGAACTACAATGAGCAGTTCTTC.

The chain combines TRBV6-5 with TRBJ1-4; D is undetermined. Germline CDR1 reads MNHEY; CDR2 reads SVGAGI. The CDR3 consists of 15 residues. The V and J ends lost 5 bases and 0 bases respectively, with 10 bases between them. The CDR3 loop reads CASSRSTPTNEKLFF. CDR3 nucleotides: TGTGCCAGCAGTCGATCGACACCAACTAATGAAAAACTGTTTTTT.

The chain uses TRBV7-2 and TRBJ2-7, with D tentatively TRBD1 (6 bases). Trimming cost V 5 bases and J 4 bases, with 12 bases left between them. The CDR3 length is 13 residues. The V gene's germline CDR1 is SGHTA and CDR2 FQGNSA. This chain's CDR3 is CASSTGYGYEQYF. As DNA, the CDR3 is TGTGCCAGCAGCACAGGGTACGGATACGAGCAGTACTTC.

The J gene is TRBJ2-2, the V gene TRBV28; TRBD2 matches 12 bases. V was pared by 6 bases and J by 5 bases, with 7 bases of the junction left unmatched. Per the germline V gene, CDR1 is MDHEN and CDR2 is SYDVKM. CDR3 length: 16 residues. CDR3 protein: CASSRTGLAGTGELFF. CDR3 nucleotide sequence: TGTGCCAGCAGCCGGACGGGACTAGCGGGTACCGGGGAGCTGTTTTTT.

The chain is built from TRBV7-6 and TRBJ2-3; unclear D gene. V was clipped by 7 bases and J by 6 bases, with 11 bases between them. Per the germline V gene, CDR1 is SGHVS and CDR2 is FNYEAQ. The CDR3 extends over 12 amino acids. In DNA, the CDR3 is TGTGCCAGCACCCCCGCCGGGGATACGCAGTATTTT. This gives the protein CASTPAGDTQYF.

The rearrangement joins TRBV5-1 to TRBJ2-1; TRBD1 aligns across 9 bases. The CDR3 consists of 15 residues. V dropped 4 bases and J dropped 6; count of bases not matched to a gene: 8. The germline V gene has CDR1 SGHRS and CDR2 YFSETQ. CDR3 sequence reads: CASSPRDRVVNEQFF. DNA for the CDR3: TGCGCCAGCAGCCCCCGGGACAGGGTAGTCAATGAGCAGTTCTTC.

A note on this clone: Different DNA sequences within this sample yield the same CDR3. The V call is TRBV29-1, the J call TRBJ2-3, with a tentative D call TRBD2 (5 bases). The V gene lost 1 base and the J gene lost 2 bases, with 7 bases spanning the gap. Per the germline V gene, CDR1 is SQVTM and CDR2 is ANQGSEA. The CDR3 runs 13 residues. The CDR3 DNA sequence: TGCAGCGTTGAAGGACTAACCACAGATACGCAGTATTTT. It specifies CSVEGLTTDTQYF.

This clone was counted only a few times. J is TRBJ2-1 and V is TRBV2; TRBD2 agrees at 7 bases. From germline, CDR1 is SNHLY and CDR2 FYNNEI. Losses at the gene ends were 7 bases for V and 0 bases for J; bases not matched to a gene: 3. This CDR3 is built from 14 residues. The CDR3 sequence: CASKGGSSYNEQFF. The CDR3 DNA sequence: TGTGCCAGCAAAGGCGGGAGCTCCTACAATGAGCAGTTCTTC.

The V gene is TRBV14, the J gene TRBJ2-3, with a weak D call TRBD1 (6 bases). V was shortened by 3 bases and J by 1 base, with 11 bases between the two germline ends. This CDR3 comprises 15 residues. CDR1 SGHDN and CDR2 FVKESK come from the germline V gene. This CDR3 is CASSQQQGRTDTQYF. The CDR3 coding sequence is TGTGCCAGCAGCCAGCAACAGGGCCGCACAGATACGCAGTATTTT.

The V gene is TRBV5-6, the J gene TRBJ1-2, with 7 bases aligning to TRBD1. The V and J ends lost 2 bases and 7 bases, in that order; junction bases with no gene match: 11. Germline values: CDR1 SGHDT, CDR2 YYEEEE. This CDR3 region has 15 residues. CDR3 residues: CASSFSGTEIGGYTF. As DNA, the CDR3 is TGTGCCAGCAGCTTCTCCGGGACAGAAATCGGTGGCTACACCTTC.

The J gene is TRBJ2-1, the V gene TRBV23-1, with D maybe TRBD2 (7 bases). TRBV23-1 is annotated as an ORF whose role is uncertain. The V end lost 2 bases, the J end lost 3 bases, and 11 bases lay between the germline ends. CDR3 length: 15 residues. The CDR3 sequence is CASSQRGAGYNEQFF. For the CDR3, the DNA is TGCGCCAGCAGTCAACGGGGGGCGGGCTACAATGAGCAGTTCTTC.

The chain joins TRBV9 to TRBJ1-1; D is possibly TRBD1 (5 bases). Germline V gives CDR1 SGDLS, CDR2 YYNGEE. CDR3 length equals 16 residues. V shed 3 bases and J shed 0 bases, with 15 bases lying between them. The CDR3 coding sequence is TGTGCCAGCAGCGCGCGGTCAGGGAGCATGAACACTGAAGCTTTCTTT. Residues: CASSARSGSMNTEAFF.

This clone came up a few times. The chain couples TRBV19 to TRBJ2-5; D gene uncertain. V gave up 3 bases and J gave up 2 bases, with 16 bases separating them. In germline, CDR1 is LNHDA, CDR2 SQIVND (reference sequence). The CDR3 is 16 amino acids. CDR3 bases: TGTGCCAGTAGTATGGGTTGGCACAAGCTACAAGAGACCCAGTACTTC. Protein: CASSMGWHKLQETQYF. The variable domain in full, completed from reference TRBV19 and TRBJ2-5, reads DGGITQSPKYLFRKEGQNVTLSCEQNLNHDAMYWYRQDPGQGLRLIYYSQIVNDFQKGDIAEGYSVSREKKESFPLTVTSAQKNPTAFYLCASSMGWHKLQETQYFGPGTRLLVL.

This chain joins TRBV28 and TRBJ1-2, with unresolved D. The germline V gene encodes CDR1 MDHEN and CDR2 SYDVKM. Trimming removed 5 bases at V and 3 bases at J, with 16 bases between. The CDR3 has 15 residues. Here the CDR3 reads CASSPPLLFDYGYTF. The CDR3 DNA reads TGTGCCAGCAGTCCGCCTCTACTGTTCGACTATGGCTACACCTTC.

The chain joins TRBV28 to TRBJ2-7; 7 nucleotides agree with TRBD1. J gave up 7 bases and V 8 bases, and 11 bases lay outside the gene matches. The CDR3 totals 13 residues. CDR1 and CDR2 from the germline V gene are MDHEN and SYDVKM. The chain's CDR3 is CASSRDSAREQYF. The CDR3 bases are TGTGCCAGCTCCCGGGACAGCGCTCGGGAGCAGTACTTC.

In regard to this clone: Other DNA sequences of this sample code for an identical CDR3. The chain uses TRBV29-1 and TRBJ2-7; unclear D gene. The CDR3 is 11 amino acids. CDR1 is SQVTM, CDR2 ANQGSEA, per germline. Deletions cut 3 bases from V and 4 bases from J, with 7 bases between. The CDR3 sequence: CSVDSGYEQYF. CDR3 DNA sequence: TGCAGCGTTGACTCTGGGTACGAGCAGTACTTC.

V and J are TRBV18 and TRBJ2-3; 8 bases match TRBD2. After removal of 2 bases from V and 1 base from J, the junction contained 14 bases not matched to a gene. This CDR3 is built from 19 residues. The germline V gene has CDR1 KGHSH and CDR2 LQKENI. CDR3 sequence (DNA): TGTGCCAGCTCACCATTAAAAAAAAGCGGGAGTTTCGGCACAGATACGCAGTATTTT. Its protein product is CASSPLKKSGSFGTDTQYF.